Listed here are 8 T cell receptor beta chains from one sample, sequenced in a study of T cell responses to AZD1222 COVID-19 vaccine. Only in-frame clones appear in the TCRdb table, and some are missing; sequencing was by immunoSEQ multiplex PCR. The sample includes about 120,000 clones, 75% to 90% of them seen just once. Sequenced here: peripheral blood, sampled on day 0 of AZD1222 vaccination. The source is an adult in good health.

This chain connects TRBV12-3 or TRBV12-4 to TRBJ1-1; 7 bases agree with TRBD1. V was clipped by 7 bases and J by 5 bases; unmatched bases: 4. This CDR3 is built from 12 residues. The CDR3, as DNA: TGTGCCAGCAACAGGGGAGTGACTGAAGCTTTCTTT. Amino acid sequence: CASNRGVTEAFF.

The rearrangement uses TRBV30 and TRBJ2-7; 8 bases are shared with TRBD1. Losses at the gene ends were 6 bases for V and 3 bases for J; bases not matched to a gene: 4. The length of the CDR3 is 12 residues. The germline V gene has CDR1 GTSNPN and CDR2 SVGIG (reference sequence). CDR3 region: CACSDRVYEQYF. DNA of the CDR3: TGTGCCTGCTCGGACAGGGTCTACGAGCAGTACTTC.

The chain has TRBV4-2 and TRBJ2-7; 11 bases are a match to TRBD1. CDR3 size: 17 residues. In germline, CDR1 is LGHNA, CDR2 YNFKEQ. The V gene end was trimmed by 4 bases and the J gene end by 2 bases; junction bases not matched to a gene: 10. CDR3 region: CASSPGTGGYAAYEQYF. In DNA, the CDR3 is TGTGCCAGCAGCCCCGGGACAGGGGGGTATGCGGCCTACGAGCAGTACTTC.

This clone has just a few counts. Other DNA sequences in this specimen translate into the identical CDR3. The chain links TRBV11-2 to TRBJ1-1; D is unresolved. The CDR3 contains 13 residues. V lost 1 base to trimming and J lost 0 bases, with 3 bases between them. The germline V gene has CDR1 SGHAT and CDR2 FQNNGV. The CDR3 DNA sequence: TGTGCCAGCAGCTTAGGGGTGAACACTGAAGCTTTCTTT. Its protein is CASSLGVNTEAFF. The entire variable domain, with the rest obtained from reference TRBV11-2 and TRBJ1-1, is as follows: EAGVAQSPRYKIIEKRQSVAFWCNPISGHATLYWYQQILGQGPKLLIQFQNNGVVDDSQLPKDRFSAERLKGVDSTLKIQPAKLEDSAVYLCASSLGVNTEAFFGQGTRLTVV.

J is TRBJ2-7 and V is TRBV4-3; D remains ambiguous. This CDR3 is 14 amino acids long. V was cut by 5 bases and J by 0 bases, with 11 bases left in between. The germline V gene encodes CDR1 LGHNA and CDR2 YSLEER. The DNA for the CDR3 is TGCGCCAGCAGCTATCAGACGGGCTCCTACGAGCAGTACTTC. Residues: CASSYQTGSYEQYF.

The chain recombines TRBV28 with TRBJ2-3; D ambiguous. This CDR3 has 13 amino acids. The V gene lost 2 bases and the J gene lost 6 bases, with 9 bases spanning the gap. Germline-derived CDR1 and CDR2 are MDHEN and SYDVKM. DNA of the CDR3: TGTGCCAGCAGTTTAGCCCAGCCGGATACGCAGTATTTT. Its protein is CASSLAQPDTQYF. The whole variable domain, filled in from reference TRBV28 and TRBJ2-3, reads DVKVTQSSRYLVKRTGEKVFLECVQDMDHENMFWYRQDPGLGLRLIYFSYDVKMKEKGDIPEGYSVSREKKERFSLILESASTNQTSMYLCASSLAQPDTQYFGPGTRLTVL.

The chain couples TRBV10-3 to TRBJ1-6, with TRBD1 as a possible D gene (5 bases). Trimming took off 4 bases at V and 7 bases at J, with 11 bases between the two ends. Germline V gene lookup returns CDR1 ENHRY and CDR2 SYGVKD. This CDR3 region has 14 residues. CDR3: CAISADSFNSPLHF. The DNA for the CDR3 is TGTGCCATCAGTGCAGACAGTTTCAATTCACCCCTCCACTTT.

This clone was observed once. CDR3 DNA: TGTGCCAGCTCGGGAACAGGGTCGCGTAATTCACCCCTCCACTTT. This codes for CASSGTGSRNSPLHF. The chain has TRBV28 and TRBJ1-6; the D gene is possibly TRBD1 (6 bases). The V gene lost 8 bases and the J gene lost 6 bases, with 17 bases spanning the gap. CDR1 and CDR2 from the germline V gene are MDHEN and SYDVKM. CDR3 size: 15 residues.